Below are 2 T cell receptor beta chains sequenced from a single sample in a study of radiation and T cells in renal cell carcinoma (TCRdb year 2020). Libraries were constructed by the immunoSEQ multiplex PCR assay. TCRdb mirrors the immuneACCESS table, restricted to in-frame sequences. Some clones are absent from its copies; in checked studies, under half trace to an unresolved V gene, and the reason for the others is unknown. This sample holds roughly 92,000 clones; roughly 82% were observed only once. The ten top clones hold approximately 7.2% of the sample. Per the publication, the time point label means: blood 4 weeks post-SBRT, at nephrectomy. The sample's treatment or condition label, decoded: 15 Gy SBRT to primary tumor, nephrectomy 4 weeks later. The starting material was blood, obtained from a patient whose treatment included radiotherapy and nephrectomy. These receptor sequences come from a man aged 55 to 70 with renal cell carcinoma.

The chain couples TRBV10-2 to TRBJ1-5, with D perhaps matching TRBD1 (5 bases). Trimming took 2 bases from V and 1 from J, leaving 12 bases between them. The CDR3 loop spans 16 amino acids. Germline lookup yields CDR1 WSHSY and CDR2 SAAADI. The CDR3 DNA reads TGCGCCAGCAGTGAGAGGGGAGGGTACAGCAATCAGCCCCAGCATTTT. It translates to CASSERGGYSNQPQHF.

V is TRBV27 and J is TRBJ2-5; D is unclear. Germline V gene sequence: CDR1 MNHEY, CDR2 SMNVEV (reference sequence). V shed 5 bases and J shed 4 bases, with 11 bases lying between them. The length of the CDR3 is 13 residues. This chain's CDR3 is CASSPSLGETQYF. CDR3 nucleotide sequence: TGTGCCAGCAGTCCCTCACTGGGAGAGACCCAGTACTTC.